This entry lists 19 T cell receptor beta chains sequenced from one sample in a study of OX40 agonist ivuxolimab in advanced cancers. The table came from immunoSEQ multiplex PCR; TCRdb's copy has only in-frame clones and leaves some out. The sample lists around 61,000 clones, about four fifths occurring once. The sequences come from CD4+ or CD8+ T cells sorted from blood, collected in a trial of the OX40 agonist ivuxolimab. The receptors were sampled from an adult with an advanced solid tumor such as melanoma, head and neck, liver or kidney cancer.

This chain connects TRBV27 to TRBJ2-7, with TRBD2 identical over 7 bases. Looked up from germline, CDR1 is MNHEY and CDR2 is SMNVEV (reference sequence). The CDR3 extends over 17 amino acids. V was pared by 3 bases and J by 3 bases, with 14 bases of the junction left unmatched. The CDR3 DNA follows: TGTGCCAGCAGTTTTCGTCGAGGCGGGGGATTACGCTACGAGCAGTACTTC. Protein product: CASSFRRGGGLRYEQYF.

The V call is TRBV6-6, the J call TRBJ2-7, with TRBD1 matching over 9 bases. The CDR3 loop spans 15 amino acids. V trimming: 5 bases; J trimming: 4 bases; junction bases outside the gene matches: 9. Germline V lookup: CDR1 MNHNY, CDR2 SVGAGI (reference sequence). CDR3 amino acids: CASSTPGTGLYEQYF. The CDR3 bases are TGTGCCAGCAGTACACCCGGGACAGGGCTTTACGAGCAGTACTTC.

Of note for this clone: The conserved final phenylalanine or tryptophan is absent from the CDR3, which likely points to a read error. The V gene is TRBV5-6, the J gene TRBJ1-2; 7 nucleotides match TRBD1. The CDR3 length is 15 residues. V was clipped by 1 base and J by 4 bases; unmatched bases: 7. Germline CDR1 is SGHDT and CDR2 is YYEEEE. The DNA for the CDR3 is TGTGCCAGCAGCTTGAGCAGTTCAGGGGGCTATGGCTACACCCTC. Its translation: CASSLSSSGGYGYTL.

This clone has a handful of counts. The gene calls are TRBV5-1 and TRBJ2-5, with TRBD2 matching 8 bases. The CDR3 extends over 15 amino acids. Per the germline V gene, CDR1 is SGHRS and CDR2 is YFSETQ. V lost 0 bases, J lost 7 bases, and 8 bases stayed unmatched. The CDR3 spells CASSLGSQSGGTQYF. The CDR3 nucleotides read TGCGCCAGCAGCTTGGGAAGTCAGAGCGGGGGGACCCAGTACTTC.

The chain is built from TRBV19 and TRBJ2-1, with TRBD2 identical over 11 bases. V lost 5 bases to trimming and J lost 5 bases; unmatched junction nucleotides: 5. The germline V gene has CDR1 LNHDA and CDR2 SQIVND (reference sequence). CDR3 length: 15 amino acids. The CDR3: CASSARLAGNNEQFF. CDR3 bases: TGTGCCAGTAGTGCTCGACTAGCGGGGAACAATGAGCAGTTCTTC.

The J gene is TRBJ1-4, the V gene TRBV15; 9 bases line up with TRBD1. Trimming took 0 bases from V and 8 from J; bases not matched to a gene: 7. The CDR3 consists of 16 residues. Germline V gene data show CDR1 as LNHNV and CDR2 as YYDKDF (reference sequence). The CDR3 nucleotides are TGTGCCACCAGCAGAGATCGGACAGGGGAGGAAGAAAAACTGTTTTTT. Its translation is CATSRDRTGEEEKLFF.

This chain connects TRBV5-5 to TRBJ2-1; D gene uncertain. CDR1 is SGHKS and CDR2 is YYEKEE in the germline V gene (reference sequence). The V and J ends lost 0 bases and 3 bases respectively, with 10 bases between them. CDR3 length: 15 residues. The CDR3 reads CASSLVRSVYNEQFF. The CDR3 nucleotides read TGTGCCAGCAGCTTGGTTAGGTCGGTCTACAATGAGCAGTTCTTC.

The DNA for the CDR3 is TGTGCCAGCAGCCGCTGGGGGACTAGCGGGAGTTACGAGCAGTACTTC. It yields the protein CASSRWGTSGSYEQYF. The rearrangement links TRBV7-8 to TRBJ2-7; 14 positions match TRBD2. CDR3 length: 16 residues. V was clipped by 5 bases and J by 4 bases; unmatched bases: 7. In germline, CDR1 is SGHVS, CDR2 FQNEAQ.

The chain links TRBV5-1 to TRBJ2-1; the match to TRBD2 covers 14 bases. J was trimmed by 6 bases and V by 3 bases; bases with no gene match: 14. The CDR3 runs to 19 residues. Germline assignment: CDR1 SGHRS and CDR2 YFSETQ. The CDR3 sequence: CASSSGLAGGPYSRNEQFF. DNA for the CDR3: TGCGCCAGCAGCTCTGGACTAGCGGGAGGACCTTATTCGCGCAATGAGCAGTTCTTC.

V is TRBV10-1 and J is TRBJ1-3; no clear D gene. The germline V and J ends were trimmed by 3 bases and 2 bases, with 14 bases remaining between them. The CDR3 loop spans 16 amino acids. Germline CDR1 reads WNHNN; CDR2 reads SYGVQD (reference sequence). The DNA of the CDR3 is TGCGCCAGCAGTGACCGGACGGAGCGGGCTGGAAACACCATATATTTT. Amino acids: CASSDRTERAGNTIYF.

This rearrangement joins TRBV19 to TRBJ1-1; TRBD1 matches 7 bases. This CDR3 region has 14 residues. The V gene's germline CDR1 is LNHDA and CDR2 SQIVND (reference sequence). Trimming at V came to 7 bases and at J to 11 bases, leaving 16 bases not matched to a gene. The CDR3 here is CASTPTGRFGLAFF. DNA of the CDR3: TGTGCCAGTACCCCGACAGGGCGCTTTGGATTGGCTTTCTTT.

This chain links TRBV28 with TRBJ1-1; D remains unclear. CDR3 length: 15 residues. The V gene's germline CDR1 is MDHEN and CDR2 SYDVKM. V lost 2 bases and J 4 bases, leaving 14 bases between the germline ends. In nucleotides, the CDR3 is TGTGCCAGCAGTTTACCCCCCTCCTTTCCCACTGAAGCTTTCTTT. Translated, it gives CASSLPPSFPTEAFF.

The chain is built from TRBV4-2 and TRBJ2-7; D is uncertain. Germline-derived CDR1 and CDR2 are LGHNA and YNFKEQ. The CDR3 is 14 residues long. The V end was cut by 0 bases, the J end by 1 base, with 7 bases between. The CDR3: CASSQDQRSYEQYF. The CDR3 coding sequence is TGTGCCAGCAGCCAAGACCAGAGATCCTACGAGCAGTACTTC.

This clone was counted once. This CDR3 reads CASSLGLTGVTDTQYF. Written as DNA, the CDR3 is TGTGCCAGCAGCTTAGGGTTGACGGGGGTCACAGATACGCAGTATTTT. This chain uses TRBV7-2 with TRBJ2-3, with D tentatively TRBD2 (6 bases). V was pared by 1 base and J by 2 bases, with 13 bases between. Germline CDR1 reads SGHTA; CDR2 reads FQGNSA. This CDR3 comprises 16 residues.

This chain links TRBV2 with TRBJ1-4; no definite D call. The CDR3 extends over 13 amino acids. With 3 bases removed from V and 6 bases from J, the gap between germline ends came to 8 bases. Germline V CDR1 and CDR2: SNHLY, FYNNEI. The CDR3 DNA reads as TGTGCCAGCAGTGAGGGAAGGGATGAAAAACTGTTTTTT. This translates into CASSEGRDEKLFF.

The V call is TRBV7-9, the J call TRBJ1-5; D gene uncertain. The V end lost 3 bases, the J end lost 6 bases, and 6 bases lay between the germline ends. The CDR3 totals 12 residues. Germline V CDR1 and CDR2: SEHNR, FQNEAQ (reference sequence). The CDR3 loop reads CASSFWGQPQHF. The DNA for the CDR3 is TGTGCCAGCAGCTTTTGGGGTCAGCCCCAGCATTTT. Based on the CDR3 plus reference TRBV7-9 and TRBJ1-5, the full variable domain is DTGVSQNPRHKITKRGQNVTFRCDPISEHNRLYWYRQTLGQGPEFLTYFQNEAQLEKSRLLSDRFSAERPKGSFSTLEIQRTEQGDSAMYLCASSFWGQPQHFGDGTRLSIL.

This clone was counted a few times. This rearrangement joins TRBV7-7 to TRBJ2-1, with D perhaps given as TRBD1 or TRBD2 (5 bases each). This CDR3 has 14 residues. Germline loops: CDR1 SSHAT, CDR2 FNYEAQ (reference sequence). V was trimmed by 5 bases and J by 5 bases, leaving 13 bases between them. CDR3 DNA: TGTGCCAGCAGCCCGAGTCGAGGGGACAATGAGCAGTTCTTC. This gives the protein CASSPSRGDNEQFF.

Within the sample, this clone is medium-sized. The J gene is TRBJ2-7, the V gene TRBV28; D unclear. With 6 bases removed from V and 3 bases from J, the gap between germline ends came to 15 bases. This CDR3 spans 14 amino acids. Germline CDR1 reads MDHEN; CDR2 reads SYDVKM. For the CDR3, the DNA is TGTGCCAGCAGCCCACGGGCCGTAAACTACGAGCAGTACTTC. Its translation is CASSPRAVNYEQYF.

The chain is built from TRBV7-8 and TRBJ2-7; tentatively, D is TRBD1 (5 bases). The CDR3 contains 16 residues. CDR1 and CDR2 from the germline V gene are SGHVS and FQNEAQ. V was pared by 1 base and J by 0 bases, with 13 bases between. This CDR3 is CASSLGGRDLSYEQYF. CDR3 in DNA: TGTGCCAGCAGCTTAGGGGGCAGGGATCTCTCCTACGAGCAGTACTTC.